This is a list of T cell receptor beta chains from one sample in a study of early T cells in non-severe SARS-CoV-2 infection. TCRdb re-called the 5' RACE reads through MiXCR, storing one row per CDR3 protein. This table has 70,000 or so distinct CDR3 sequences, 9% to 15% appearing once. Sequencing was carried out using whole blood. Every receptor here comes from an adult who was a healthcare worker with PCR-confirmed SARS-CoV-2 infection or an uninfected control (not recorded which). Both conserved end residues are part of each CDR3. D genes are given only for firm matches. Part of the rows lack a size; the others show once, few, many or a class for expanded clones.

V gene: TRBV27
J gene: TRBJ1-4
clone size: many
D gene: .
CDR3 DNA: TGTGCCAGCAGTTTACTGGCGATGGGTAAACTGTTTTTT
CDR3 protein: CASSLLAMGKLFF

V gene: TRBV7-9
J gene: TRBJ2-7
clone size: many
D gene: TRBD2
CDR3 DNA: TGTGCCAGCAGCTTTAGCGCGGGAGCGGGTAAAGAGCAGTACTTC
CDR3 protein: CASSFSAGAGKEQYF

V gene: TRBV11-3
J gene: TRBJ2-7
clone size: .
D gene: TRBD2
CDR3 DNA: TGTGCCAGCAGCTTAGATCTAGGGACTAGCGTCTACGAGCAGTACTTC
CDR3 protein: CASSLDLGTSVYEQYF

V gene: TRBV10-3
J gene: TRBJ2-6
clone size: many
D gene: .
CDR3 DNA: TGTGCCATCAGTGAGTCCGTGGGGGCTGGGGCCAACGTCCTGACTTTC
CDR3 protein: CAISESVGAGANVLTF

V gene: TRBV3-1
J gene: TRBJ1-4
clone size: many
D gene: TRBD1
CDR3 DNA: TGTGCCAGCAGCCAAGGATCGGCCAGGGGGGAAAAACTGTTTTTT
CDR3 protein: CASSQGSARGEKLFF

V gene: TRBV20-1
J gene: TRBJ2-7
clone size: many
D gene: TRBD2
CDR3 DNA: TGCAGTGCGCTAGCGGGGGGAAATGTAGGCGAGCAGTACTTC
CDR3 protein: CSALAGGNVGEQYF

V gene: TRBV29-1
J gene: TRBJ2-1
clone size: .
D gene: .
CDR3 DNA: TGCAGCGTTGACGCCACAGGAAGATACAATGAGCAGTTCTTC
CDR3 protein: CSVDATGRYNEQFF

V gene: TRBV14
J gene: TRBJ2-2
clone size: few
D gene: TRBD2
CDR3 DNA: TGTGCCAGCGAGCGGGGTCTCACCGGGGAGCTGTTTTTT
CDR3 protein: CASERGLTGELFF

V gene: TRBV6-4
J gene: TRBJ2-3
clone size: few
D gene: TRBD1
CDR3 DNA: TGTGCCAGCGGGGAGGGGACAGGGAATCCCGATACGCAGTATTTT
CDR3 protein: CASGEGTGNPDTQYF

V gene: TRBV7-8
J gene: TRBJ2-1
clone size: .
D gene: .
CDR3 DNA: TGTGCCAGCAGCCCTTTTGAGGGGGACTCCTACAATGAGCAGTTCTTC
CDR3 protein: CASSPFEGDSYNEQFF

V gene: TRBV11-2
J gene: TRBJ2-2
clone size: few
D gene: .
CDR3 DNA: TGTGCCAGCAGCTTAGTTAGAGACACCGGGGAGCTGTTTTTT
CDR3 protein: CASSLVRDTGELFF

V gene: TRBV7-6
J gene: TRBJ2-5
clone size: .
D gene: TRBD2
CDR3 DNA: TGTGCCAGCAGCTTCCGGACTAGGGGTCCGGTTGAGACCCAGTACTTC
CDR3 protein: CASSFRTRGPVETQYF

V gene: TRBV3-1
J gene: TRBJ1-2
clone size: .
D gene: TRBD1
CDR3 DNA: TGTGCCAGCAGCCAAGGAGGGGGACAGGGTTTGGAAGGCTACACCTTC
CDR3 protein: CASSQGGGQGLEGYTF

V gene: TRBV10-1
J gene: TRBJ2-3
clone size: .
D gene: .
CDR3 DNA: TGCGCCAGCAGCCCAGCGGGCTCTGGGACAGATACGCAGTATTTT
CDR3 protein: CASSPAGSGTDTQYF

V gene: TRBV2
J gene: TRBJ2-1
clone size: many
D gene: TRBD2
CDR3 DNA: TGTGCCAGCAGGCCCGGGACTACCCGATCCAATGAGCAGTTCTTC
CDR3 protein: CASRPGTTRSNEQFF

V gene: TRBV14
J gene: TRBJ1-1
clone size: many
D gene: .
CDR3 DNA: TGTGCCAGCAGCCCGGGACAAACATTTGAAGCTTTCTTT
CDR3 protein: CASSPGQTFEAFF

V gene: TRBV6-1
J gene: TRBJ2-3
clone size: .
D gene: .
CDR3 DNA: TGTGCCAGCAGTGAACGGAGTGTAGGGCCATCGGATACGCAGTATTTT
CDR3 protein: CASSERSVGPSDTQYF

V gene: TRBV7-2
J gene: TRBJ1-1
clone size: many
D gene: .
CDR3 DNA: TGTGCCAGCAGCTTATCACAGGGCATCCCAGCTTTCTTT
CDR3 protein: CASSLSQGIPAFF

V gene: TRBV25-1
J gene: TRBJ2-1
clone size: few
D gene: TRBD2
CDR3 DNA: TGTGCCAGCAGTGTAGCGGGGGGTTCCAATGAGCAGTTCTTC
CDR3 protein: CASSVAGGSNEQFF

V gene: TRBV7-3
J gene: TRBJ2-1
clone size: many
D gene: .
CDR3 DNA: TGTGCCAGCAGCTTAAGTCTGGGACTTACCAATGAGCAGTTCTTC
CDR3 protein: CASSLSLGLTNEQFF

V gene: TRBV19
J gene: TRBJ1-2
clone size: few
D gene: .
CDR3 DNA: TGTGCCAGTAGTCTACAGGAAGCCTATGGCTACACCTTC
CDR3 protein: CASSLQEAYGYTF

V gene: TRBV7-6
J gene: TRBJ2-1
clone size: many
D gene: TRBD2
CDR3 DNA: TGTGCCAGCACCCCGACGGTAGCGGGGTACAATGAGCAGTTCTTC
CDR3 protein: CASTPTVAGYNEQFF

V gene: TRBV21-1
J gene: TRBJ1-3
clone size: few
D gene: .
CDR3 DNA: TGTGCCAGCAGCACGAATGGGGGTCCGAGCTCTGGAAACACCATATATTTT
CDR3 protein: CASSTNGGPSSGNTIYF

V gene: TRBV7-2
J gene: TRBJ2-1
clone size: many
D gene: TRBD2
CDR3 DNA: TGTGCCAGCAGCTTCCTTGCGGGGCGGGGGAACAATGAGCAGTTCTTC
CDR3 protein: CASSFLAGRGNNEQFF

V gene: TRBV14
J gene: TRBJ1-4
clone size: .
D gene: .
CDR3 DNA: TGTGCCAGCAGCCAAGCGGCTAATGAAAAACTGTTTTTT
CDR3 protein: CASSQAANEKLFF

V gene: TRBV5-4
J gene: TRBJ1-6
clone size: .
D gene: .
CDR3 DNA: TGTGCCAGCAGCTTGGAGCCTTATTCACCCCTCCACTTT
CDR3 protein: CASSLEPYSPLHF

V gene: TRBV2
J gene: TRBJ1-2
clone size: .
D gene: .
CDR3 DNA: TGTGCCAGCAGTGAAGACAGAAATTATGGCTACACCTTC
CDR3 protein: CASSEDRNYGYTF

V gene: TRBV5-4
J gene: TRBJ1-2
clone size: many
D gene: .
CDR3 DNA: TGTGCCAGCAGCCCAGGGATGGCCAGCTACACCTTC
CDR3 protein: CASSPGMASYTF

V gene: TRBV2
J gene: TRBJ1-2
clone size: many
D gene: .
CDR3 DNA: TGTGCCAGCTCTGACCCCAATGACTATGGCTACACCTTC
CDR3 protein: CASSDPNDYGYTF

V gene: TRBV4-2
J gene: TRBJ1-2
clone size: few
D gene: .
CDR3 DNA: TGTGCCAGCAGCCAAGCTATGGGGGTTCCTAACTATGGCTACACCTTC
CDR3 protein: CASSQAMGVPNYGYTF

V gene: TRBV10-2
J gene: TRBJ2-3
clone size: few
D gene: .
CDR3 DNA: TGCGCCAGCAGTGAGTCCCTGGTGGATGAACGTTTGGCGCAGTATTTT
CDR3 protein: CASSESLVDERLAQYF

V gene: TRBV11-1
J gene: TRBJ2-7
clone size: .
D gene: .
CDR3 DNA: TGTGCCAGCAGCATTGACCGGTACGAGCAGTACTTC
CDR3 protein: CASSIDRYEQYF

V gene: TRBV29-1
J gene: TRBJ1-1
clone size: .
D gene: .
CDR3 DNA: TGCAGCGCGGGAGTCCGGGGAAACACTGAAGCTTTCTTT
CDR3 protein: CSAGVRGNTEAFF

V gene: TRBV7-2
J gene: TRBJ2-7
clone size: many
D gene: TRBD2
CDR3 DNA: TGTGCCAGCAGCTTAACGTGGGGGAGGAGTCCGGGACTAGCATCCTACGAGCAGTACTTC
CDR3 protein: CASSLTWGRSPGLASYEQYF

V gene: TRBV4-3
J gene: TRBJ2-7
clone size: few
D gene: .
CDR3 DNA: TGCGCCAGCAGCCAAGACAGAACCTACGAGCAGTACTTC
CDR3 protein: CASSQDRTYEQYF

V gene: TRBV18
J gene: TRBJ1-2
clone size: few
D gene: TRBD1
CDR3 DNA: TGTGCCAGCTCACCTGGGACAGAGCCCCGTTCTAACTATGGCTACACCTTC
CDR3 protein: CASSPGTEPRSNYGYTF

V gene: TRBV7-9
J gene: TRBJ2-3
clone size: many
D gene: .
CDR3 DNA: TGTGCCAGCAGCCCCAGAGACAGGCCAGATACGCAGTATTTT
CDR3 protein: CASSPRDRPDTQYF

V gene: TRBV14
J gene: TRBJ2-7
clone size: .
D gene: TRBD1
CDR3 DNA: TGTGCCAGCAGCCCCCGACAGGGATTCTACGAGCAGTACTTC
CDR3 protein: CASSPRQGFYEQYF

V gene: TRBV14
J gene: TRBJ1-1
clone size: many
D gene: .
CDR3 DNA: TGTGCCAGCAGCCGGCGGCGGGGGATGAACACTGAAGCTTTCTTT
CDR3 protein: CASSRRRGMNTEAFF

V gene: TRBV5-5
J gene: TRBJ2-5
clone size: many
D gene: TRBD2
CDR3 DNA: TGTGCCAGCAGCCGTGGACTAGCGGAAGAGACCCAGTACTTC
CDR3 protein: CASSRGLAEETQYF

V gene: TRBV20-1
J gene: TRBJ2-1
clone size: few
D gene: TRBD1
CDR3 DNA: TGCAGTGCTCAGACAGGGAAGTCGTATGAGCAGTTCTTC
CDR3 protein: CSAQTGKSYEQFF

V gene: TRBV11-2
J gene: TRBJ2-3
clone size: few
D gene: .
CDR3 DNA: TGTGCCAGCAGCGCCGGGTGGGTGGATTATACGCAGTATTTT
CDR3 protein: CASSAGWVDYTQYF

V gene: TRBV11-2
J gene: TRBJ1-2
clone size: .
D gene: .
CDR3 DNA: TGTGCCAGCACCTCGGCCCCGGCCGACTATGGCTACACCTTC
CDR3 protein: CASTSAPADYGYTF

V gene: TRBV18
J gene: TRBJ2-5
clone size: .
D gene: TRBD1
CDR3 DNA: TGTGCCAGCTCAGGGACAGCCCAAGAGACCCAGTACTTC
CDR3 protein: CASSGTAQETQYF

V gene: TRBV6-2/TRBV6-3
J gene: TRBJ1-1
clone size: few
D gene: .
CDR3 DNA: TGTGCCAGCAGTCGACGAGGCGCCCGATCGGACACTGAAGCTTTCTTT
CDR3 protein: CASSRRGARSDTEAFF

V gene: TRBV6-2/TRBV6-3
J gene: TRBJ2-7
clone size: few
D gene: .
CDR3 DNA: TGTGCCAGCAGTTACCGTGACTCCGCCGAGCAGTACTTC
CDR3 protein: CASSYRDSAEQYF

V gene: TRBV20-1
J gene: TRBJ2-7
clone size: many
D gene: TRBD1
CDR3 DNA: TGCAGTGCTAGGGCCCTGGACAGGGTGGCCCACGAGCAGTACTTC
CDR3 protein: CSARALDRVAHEQYF

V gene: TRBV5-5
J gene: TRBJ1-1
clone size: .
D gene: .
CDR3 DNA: TGTGCCAGCAGCTTGGGCTTGAACACTGAAGCTTTCTTT
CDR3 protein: CASSLGLNTEAFF

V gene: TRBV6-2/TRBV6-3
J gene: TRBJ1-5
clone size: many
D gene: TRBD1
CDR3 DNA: TGTGCCAGCAGTTACGACAGGGGCAGGGGCGGAGATCAGCCCCAGCATTTT
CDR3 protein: CASSYDRGRGGDQPQHF

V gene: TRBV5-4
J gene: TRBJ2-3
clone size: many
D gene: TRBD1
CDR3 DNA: TGTGCCAGCAGCCCTATAACCGGGACAGTGGCCCACCCGGCAGATACGCAGTATTTT
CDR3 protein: CASSPITGTVAHPADTQYF

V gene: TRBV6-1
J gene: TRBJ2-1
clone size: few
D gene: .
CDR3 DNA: TGTGCCAGCACCCCCCCCGAAGTATCGGGTGAGCAGTTCTTC
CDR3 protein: CASTPPEVSGEQFF

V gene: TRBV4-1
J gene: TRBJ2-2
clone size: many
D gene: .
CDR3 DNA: TGCGCCAGCAGCCAACTTGACTTGATATACTCCACCGGGGAGCTGTTTTTT
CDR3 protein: CASSQLDLIYSTGELFF